One sample yielded the 14 T cell receptor beta chains listed below, sequenced in a study of T cell responses to AZD1222 COVID-19 vaccine. Here immunoSEQ multiplex PCR was the method, and the copy in TCRdb shows in-frame clones only, minus some. Of 100,000 to 130,000 clones listed, 91% are singletons. The sequencing here drew on peripheral blood, taken on day 0 of AZD1222 vaccination. The receptor set was obtained from an adult in good health.

This rearrangement joins TRBV6-5 to TRBJ1-2; D may be TRBD1 (6 bases). Germline CDR1 is MNHEY and CDR2 is SVGAGI. Trimming removed 5 bases at V and 2 bases at J, with 6 bases between. The CDR3 is 12 residues long. CDR3 nucleotides: TGTGCCAGCAGTACAGGGAACTATGGCTACACCTTC. Encoded protein: CASSTGNYGYTF.

The chain joins TRBV5-1 to TRBJ2-1; D is possibly TRBD2 (6 bases). Between the trimmed V and J ends, which lost 5 bases and 5 bases, there was a span of 8 bases. CDR3 size: 12 residues. Germline CDR1 reads SGHRS; CDR2 reads YFSETQ. The DNA of the CDR3 is TGCGCCAGCAGGGACTACAACAATGAGCAGTTCTTC. It yields the protein CASRDYNNEQFF.

J is TRBJ2-1 and V is TRBV2; weak D call: TRBD2 (6 bases). Germline V gene sequence: CDR1 SNHLY, CDR2 FYNNEI. The length of the CDR3 is 16 residues. V dropped 5 bases and J dropped 5 bases, with 19 bases sitting between them. The CDR3 DNA sequence: TGTGCCAGCAGTTTTCTCGGTCGGGGGAGAGACAATGAGCAGTTCTTC. Translation: CASSFLGRGRDNEQFF.

The V gene is TRBV5-4, the J gene TRBJ2-7; 11 bases align to TRBD2. The J segment lost 3 bases and the V segment lost 3 bases, leaving 5 bases of the junction unmatched. The germline V gene has CDR1 SGHNT and CDR2 YYREEE (reference sequence). This CDR3 has 15 amino acids. This CDR3 is CASSWGTSGLYEQYF. The CDR3, as DNA: TGTGCCAGCAGCTGGGGGACTAGCGGCCTCTACGAGCAGTACTTC.

The chain has TRBV15 and TRBJ2-1; 7 bases are a match to TRBD1. Germline loops: CDR1 LNHNV, CDR2 YYDKDF (reference sequence). V shed 3 bases, J shed 7 bases, and the junction held 6 bases outside the gene matches. The length of the CDR3 is 14 residues. CDR3 bases: TGTGCCACCAGCAGTCAGGGGGTGGGTAATGAGCAGTTCTTC. This encodes CATSSQGVGNEQFF.

This sequence joins TRBV2 and TRBJ2-5, with 9 bases that match TRBD1. Germline V gene data show CDR1 as SNHLY and CDR2 as FYNNEI. J was trimmed by 2 bases and V by 7 bases; bases with no gene match: 8. The CDR3 consists of 15 residues. CDR3 sequence (DNA): TGTGCCAGCACCGGACAGGGGACCCCGCAAGAGACCCAGTACTTC. It is translated as CASTGQGTPQETQYF.

The V gene is TRBV19, the J gene TRBJ2-7; 7 bases agree with TRBD1. Germline loops: CDR1 LNHDA, CDR2 SQIVND (reference sequence). V was clipped by 8 bases and J by 2 bases; unmatched bases: 9. CDR3 size: 14 residues. The CDR3 region is CASGDRDRPYEQYF. For the CDR3, the DNA is TGTGCCAGTGGCGACCGGGACAGACCCTACGAGCAGTACTTC. The whole variable domain, remainder taken from reference TRBV19 and TRBJ2-7, is DGGITQSPKYLFRKEGQNVTLSCEQNLNHDAMYWYRQDPGQGLRLIYYSQIVNDFQKGDIAEGYSVSREKKESFPLTVTSAQKNPTAFYLCASGDRDRPYEQYFGPGTRLTVT.

The V and J genes are TRBV7-6 and TRBJ2-1; perhaps D is TRBD1 or TRBD2 (5 bases each). The CDR3 runs 15 residues. V was shortened by 6 bases and J by 4 bases, with 16 bases between the two germline ends. Germline CDR1 SGHVS, CDR2 FNYEAQ. CDR3 in DNA: TGTGCCAGCAGTCCTCCGGGACCTTTATACAATGAGCAGTTCTTC. It is translated as CASSPPGPLYNEQFF.

V gene TRBV30 combines with J gene TRBJ1-2; TRBD1 is a possible D gene (6 bases). This CDR3 spans 12 amino acids. Germline CDR1 GTSNPN, CDR2 SVGIG (reference sequence). V was trimmed by 0 bases and J by 7 bases, leaving 9 bases between them. The CDR3 loop reads CAWSVGAGGYTF. In nucleotides, the CDR3 is TGTGCCTGGAGTGTGGGGGCTGGTGGCTACACCTTC.

The rearrangement joins TRBV24-1 to TRBJ1-1; D is ambiguous. CDR1 and CDR2 (germline): KGHDR, SFDVKD. V lost 9 bases, J lost 5 bases, and 18 bases lay in between. This CDR3 region has 14 residues. The CDR3 reads CATDRTRPITEAFF. CDR3 DNA: TGTGCCACCGATCGGACCCGGCCTATAACTGAAGCTTTCTTT.

The chain uses TRBV3-1 (or the pseudogene TRBV3-2) and TRBJ2-3; 13 nucleotides line up with TRBD2. The CDR3 consists of 17 residues. V was clipped by 5 bases and J by 5 bases; unmatched bases: 10. The germline V gene has CDR1 LGHDT and CDR2 YNNKEL (reference sequence). CDR3: CASSARTSGGPGDTQYF. The CDR3 nucleotides read TGTGCCAGCAGCGCAAGGACTAGCGGGGGCCCCGGAGATACGCAGTATTTT.

The chain employs TRBV6-2 or TRBV6-3 and TRBJ2-5; D remains ambiguous. This CDR3 is 14 amino acids long. CDR1 MNHEY and CDR2 SVGEGT come from the germline V gene. Trimming took 0 bases from V and 5 from J, leaving 10 bases between them. The CDR3 DNA follows: TGTGCCAGCAGTTACTCGATTGGGATTGAGACCCAGTACTTC. Translating it yields CASSYSIGIETQYF.

The rearrangement joins TRBV9 to TRBJ1-5; D not certain. Per germline, CDR1 SGDLS and CDR2 YYNGEE. V was trimmed by 5 bases and J by 2 bases, leaving 8 bases between them. The CDR3 spans 13 residues. CDR3 nucleotide sequence: TGTGCCAGCAGTGACGCAGGCAATCAGCCCCAGCATTTT. It specifies CASSDAGNQPQHF.

The chain employs TRBV6-5 and TRBJ2-5; TRBD1 might be the D (6 bases). Germline CDR1 reads MNHEY; CDR2 reads SVGAGI. V was pared by 8 bases and J by 4 bases, with 8 bases between. This CDR3 comprises 11 residues. CDR3 residues: CASGRGETQYF. DNA of the CDR3: TGTGCCAGCGGCAGGGGAGAGACCCAGTACTTC.